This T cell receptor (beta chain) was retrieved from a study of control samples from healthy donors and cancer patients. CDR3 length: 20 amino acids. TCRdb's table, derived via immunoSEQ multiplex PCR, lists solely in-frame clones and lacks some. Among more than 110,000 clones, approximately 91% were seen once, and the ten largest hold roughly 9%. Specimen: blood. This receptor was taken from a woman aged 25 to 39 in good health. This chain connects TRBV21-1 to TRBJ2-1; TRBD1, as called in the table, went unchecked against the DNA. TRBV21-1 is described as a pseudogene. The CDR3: CASSKPRWWTAESSYNEQFF. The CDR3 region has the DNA TGTGCCAGCAGCAAGCCGAGGTGGTGGACAGCGGAGAGCTCCTACAATGAGCAGTTCTTC.